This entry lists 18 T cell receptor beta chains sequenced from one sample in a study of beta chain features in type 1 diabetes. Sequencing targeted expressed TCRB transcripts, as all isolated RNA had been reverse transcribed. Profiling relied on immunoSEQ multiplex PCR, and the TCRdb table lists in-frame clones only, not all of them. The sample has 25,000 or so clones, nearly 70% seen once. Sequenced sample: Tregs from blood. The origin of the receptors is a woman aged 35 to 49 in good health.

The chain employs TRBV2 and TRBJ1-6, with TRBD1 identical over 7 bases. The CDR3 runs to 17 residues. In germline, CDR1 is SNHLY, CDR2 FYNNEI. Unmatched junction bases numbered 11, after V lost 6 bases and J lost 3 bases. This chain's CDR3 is CASRIGQDSFYNSPLHF. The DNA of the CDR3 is TGTGCCAGCAGAATTGGACAGGATAGTTTCTATAATTCACCCCTCCACTTT. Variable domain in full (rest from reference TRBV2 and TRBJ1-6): EPEVTQTPSHQVTQMGQEVILRCVPISNHLYFYWYRQILGQKVEFLVSFYNNEISEKSEIFDDQFSVERPDGSNFTLKIRSTKLEDSAMYFCASRIGQDSFYNSPLHFGNGTRLTVT.

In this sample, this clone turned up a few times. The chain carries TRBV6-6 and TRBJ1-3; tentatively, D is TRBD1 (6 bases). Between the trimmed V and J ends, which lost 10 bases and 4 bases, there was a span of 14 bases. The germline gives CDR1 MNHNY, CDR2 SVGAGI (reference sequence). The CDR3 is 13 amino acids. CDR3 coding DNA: TGTGCCACTGGCGTTACAGGGGGAAACACCATATATTTT. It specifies CATGVTGGNTIYF.

Here the CDR3 DNA reads TGTGCCAGCAGCTTCCGGGGACAGGGCCCCACCGGGGAGCTGTTTTTT. It translates to CASSFRGQGPTGELFF. The V call is TRBV5-6, the J call TRBJ2-2; TRBD1 aligns across 9 bases. Per the germline V gene, CDR1 is SGHDT and CDR2 is YYEEEE. The trim removed 2 bases at V and 4 bases at J, leaving 6 bases unmatched. CDR3 length equals 16 residues.

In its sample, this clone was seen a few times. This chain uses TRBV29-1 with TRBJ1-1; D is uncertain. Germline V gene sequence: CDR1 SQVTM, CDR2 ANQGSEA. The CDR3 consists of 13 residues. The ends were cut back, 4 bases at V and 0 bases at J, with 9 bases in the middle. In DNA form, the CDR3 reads TGCAGCGTTGCGAGGGCGGTGAACACTGAAGCTTTCTTT. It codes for CSVARAVNTEAFF.

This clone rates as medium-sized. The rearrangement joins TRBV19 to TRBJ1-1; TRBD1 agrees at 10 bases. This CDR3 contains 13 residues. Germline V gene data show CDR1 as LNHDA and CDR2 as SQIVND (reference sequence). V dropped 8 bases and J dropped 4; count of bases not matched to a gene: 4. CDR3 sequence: CASLGQGFTEAFF. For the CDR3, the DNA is TGTGCCAGTCTGGGACAGGGGTTCACTGAAGCTTTCTTT.

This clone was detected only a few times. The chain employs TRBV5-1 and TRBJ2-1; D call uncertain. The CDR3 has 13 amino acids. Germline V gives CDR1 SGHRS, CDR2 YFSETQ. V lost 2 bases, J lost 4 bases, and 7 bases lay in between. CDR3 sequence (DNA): TGCGCCAGCAGCTTATCAGGATACAATGAGCAGTTCTTC. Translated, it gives CASSLSGYNEQFF.

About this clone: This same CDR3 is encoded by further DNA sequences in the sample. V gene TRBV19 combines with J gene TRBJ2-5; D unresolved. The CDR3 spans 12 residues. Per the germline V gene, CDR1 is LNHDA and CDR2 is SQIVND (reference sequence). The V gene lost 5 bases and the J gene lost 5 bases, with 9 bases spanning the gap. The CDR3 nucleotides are TGTGCCAGTAGTGCCGTCCAGGAGACCCAGTACTTC. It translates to CASSAVQETQYF.

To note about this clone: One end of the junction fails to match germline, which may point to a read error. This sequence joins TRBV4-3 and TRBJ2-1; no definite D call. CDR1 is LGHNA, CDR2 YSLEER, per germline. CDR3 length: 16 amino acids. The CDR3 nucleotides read TGCGCCAGCAGCCAAGATCCGAGGCCCTCTTTCAATGAGCGGTTCTTC. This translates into CASSQDPRPSFNERFF.

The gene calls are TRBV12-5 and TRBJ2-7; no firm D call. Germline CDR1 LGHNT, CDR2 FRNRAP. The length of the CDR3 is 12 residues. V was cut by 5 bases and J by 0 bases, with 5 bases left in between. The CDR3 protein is CASGLFSYEQYF. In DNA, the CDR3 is TGTGCTAGTGGTCTGTTCTCCTACGAGCAGTACTTC.

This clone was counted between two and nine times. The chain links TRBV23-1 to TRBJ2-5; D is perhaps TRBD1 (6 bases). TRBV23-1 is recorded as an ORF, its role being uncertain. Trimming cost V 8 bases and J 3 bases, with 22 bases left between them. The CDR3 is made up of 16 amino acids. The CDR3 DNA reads TGCGCCAGCTACCCGGCAGGGGATTACCAGGAAGAGACCCAGTACTTC. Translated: CASYPAGDYQEETQYF.

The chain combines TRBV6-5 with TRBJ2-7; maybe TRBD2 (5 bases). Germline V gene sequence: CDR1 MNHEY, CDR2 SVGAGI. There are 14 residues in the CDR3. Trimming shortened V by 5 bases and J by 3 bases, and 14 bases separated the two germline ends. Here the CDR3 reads CASSPPPGFYEQYF. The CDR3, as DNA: TGTGCCAGCAGTCCTCCCCCGGGGTTCTACGAGCAGTACTTC.

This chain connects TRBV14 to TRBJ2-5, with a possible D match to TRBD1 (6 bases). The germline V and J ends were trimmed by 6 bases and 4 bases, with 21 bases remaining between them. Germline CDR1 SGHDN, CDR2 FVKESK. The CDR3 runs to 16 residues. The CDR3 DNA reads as TGTGCCAGCAGTCATAGACAGGAGTGGTTGGGAGAGACCCAGTACTTC. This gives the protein CASSHRQEWLGETQYF. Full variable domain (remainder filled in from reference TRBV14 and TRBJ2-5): EAGVTQFPSHSVIEKGQTVTLRCDPISGHDNLYWYRRVMGKEIKFLLHFVKESKQDESGMPNNRFLAERTGGTYSTLKVQPAELEDSGVYFCASSHRQEWLGETQYFGPGTRLLVL.

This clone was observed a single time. This CDR3 is CASSLGYGTAGRQNIQYF. The CDR3 DNA reads as TGCGCCAGCAGCTTGGGCTATGGGACAGCCGGCCGTCAAAACATTCAGTACTTC. This chain joins TRBV5-1 and TRBJ2-4, with 7 bases aligning to TRBD1. The V and J ends lost 0 bases and 5 bases, in that order; junction bases with no gene match: 14. Germline CDR1 SGHRS, CDR2 YFSETQ. There are 18 residues in the CDR3. The full variable domain, its missing parts supplied by reference TRBV5-1 and TRBJ2-4, is KAGVTQTPRYLIKTRGQQVTLSCSPISGHRSVSWYQQTPGQGLQFLFEYFSETQRNKGNFPGRFSGRQFSNSRSEMNVSTLELGDSALYLCASSLGYGTAGRQNIQYFGAGTRLSVL.

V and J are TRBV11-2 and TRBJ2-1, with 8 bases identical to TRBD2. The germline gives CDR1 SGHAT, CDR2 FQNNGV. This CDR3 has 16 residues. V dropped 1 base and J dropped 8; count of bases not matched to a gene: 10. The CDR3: CASSLGRGGHTHEQFF. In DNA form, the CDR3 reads TGTGCCAGCAGCTTAGGCCGGGGGGGCCATACGCATGAGCAGTTCTTC.

The CDR3 DNA follows: TGTGCCAGCAGCCTAGGGGGGGCGCGGGCTGAAGCTTTCTTT. It is translated as CASSLGGARAEAFF. The J gene is TRBJ1-1, the V gene TRBV6-6; D might be TRBD1 (6 bases). V was trimmed by 6 bases and J by 6 bases, leaving 17 bases between them. This CDR3 comprises 14 residues. Per the germline V gene, CDR1 is MNHNY and CDR2 is SVGAGI (reference sequence).

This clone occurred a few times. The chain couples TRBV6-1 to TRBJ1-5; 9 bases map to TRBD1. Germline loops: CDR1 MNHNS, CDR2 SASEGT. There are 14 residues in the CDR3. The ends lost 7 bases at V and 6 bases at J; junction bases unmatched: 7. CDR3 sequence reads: CASTRTGVRQPQHF. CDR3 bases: TGTGCCAGCACCCGGACAGGGGTCCGTCAGCCCCAGCATTTT.

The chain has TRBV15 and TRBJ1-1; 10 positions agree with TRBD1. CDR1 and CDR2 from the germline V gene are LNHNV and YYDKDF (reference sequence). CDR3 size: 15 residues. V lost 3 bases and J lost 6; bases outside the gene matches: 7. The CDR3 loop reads CATSSPGQGTSEAFF. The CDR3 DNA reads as TGTGCCACCAGCAGTCCGGGACAGGGGACCTCTGAAGCTTTCTTT.

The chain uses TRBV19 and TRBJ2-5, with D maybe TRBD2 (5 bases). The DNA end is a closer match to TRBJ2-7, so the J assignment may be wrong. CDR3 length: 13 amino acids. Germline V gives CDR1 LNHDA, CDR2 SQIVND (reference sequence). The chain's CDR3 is CASSRETSYEQYF. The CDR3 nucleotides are TGTGCCAGTTCCCGGGAAACTTCCTACGAGCAGTACTTC.